The 13 T cell receptor beta chains given below trace back to one sample, sequenced in a study of long-term antiretroviral therapy in people with HIV (dated by TCRdb to between 2021 and 2022). Sequencing of the TRB variable region was done with the immunoSEQ hsTCRB v3.0 assay at survey level resolution. The table comes from immuneACCESS by way of TCRdb, which keeps in-frame sequences with V and J called. Part of the clones is missing from these tables; in studies checked, under half for an unresolved V gene and the rest for unknown reasons. The sample contains 9,500 to 15,000 clones, 79% of them found a single time. Around 10% of the sample is in the top ten clones. Sequenced material: unsorted PBMCs, taken 0.8 years before starting antiretroviral therapy. These receptors were obtained from a woman aged 35 to 49 with HIV.

The chain couples TRBV9 to TRBJ2-2; TRBD2 aligns across 11 bases. The germline CDR1 and CDR2 sequences are SGDLS and YYNGEE. The CDR3 length is 16 residues. With V trimmed by 4 bases and J by 3 bases, 5 bases remained unmatched. CDR3 in amino acids: CASSSSGRRDTGELFF. CDR3 sequence (DNA): TGTGCCAGCAGCTCTAGCGGGAGGAGGGACACCGGGGAGCTGTTTTTT.

The gene calls are TRBV28 and TRBJ1-2, with D perhaps TRBD1 (6 bases). The germline V and J ends were trimmed by 6 bases and 7 bases, with 30 bases remaining between them. Looked up from germline, CDR1 is MDHEN and CDR2 is SYDVKM. This CDR3 contains 18 residues. The CDR3 region has the DNA TGTGCCAGCAGGGAAAGGGACACAATCTATGTATCGGTATTTGGCTACACCTTC. This codes for CASRERDTIYVSVFGYTF.

The chain employs TRBV15 and TRBJ2-7, with D tentatively TRBD1 or TRBD2 (5 bases each). Trimming removed 6 bases at V and 2 bases at J, with 17 bases between. CDR3 length: 15 amino acids. Looked up from germline, CDR1 is LNHNV and CDR2 is YYDKDF (reference sequence). The CDR3 here is CATSLNAGATYEQYF. The CDR3 DNA reads TGTGCCACCAGTTTAAATGCCGGGGCTACCTACGAGCAGTACTTC.

The chain carries TRBV7-2 and TRBJ1-2, with D possibly being TRBD1 (6 bases). With 4 bases removed from V and 7 bases from J, the gap between germline ends came to 16 bases. Per the germline V gene, CDR1 is SGHTA and CDR2 is FQGNSA. CDR3 length equals 14 residues. CDR3 coding DNA: TGTGCCAGCAGCTGGCTTGATCGGGGGGCTGGCTACACCTTC. As protein: CASSWLDRGAGYTF.

The chain carries TRBV18 and TRBJ1-1; D might be TRBD1 (6 bases). Trimming took off 4 bases at V and 2 bases at J, with 14 bases between the two ends. The CDR3 extends over 15 amino acids. CDR1 and CDR2 from the germline V gene are KGHSH and LQKENI. This CDR3 is CASSRDIQGNTEAFF. CDR3 nucleotides: TGTGCCAGCTCACGGGACATCCAGGGCAACACTGAAGCTTTCTTT.

The V call is TRBV5-1, the J call TRBJ2-2; no definite D call. Germline CDR1 is SGHRS and CDR2 is YFSETQ. This CDR3 is 14 amino acids long. V was cut by 5 bases and J by 4 bases, with 12 bases left in between. The CDR3 nucleotides read TGCGCCAGCAGGGTACAGCAACTCACCGGGGAGCTGTTTTTT. Amino acid sequence: CASRVQQLTGELFF.

The CDR3 DNA is TGCGCCAGCAGCCAAGATAGCGGAGGCTCCTACAATGAGCAGTTCTTC. Translated: CASSQDSGGSYNEQFF. This chain connects TRBV4-1 to TRBJ2-1; D perhaps matches TRBD2 (6 bases). Germline loops: CDR1 MGHRA, CDR2 YSYEKL. Trimming shortened V by 0 bases and J by 0 bases, and 9 bases separated the two germline ends. This CDR3 is built from 16 residues.

The chain recombines TRBV10-3 with TRBJ2-1; D could derive from TRBD1 or TRBD2 (5 bases each). Between the trimmed V and J ends, which lost 3 bases and 7 bases, there was a span of 13 bases. The CDR3 is 14 amino acids. The germline V gene encodes CDR1 ENHRY and CDR2 SYGVKD. The CDR3 DNA sequence: TGTGCCATCAGTGAAGGGCAGGGAGCGAATGAGCAGTTCTTC. Translating gives CAISEGQGANEQFF.

V usage is TRBV7-9 and J usage is TRBJ2-2, with D possibly being TRBD2 (6 bases). Trimming took 5 bases from V and 2 from J, leaving 18 bases between them. The germline gives CDR1 SEHNR, CDR2 FQNEAQ (reference sequence). This CDR3 is built from 17 residues. This CDR3 reads CASSSRRVGGNTGELFF. Here the CDR3 DNA reads TGTGCCAGCAGCAGTCGCAGGGTCGGGGGTAACACCGGGGAGCTGTTTTTT.

This clone has only a few counts. V gene TRBV4-3 combines with J gene TRBJ2-2, with D perhaps TRBD1 (5 bases). The CDR3 consists of 14 residues. Germline loops: CDR1 LGHNA, CDR2 YSLEER. V shed 4 bases and J shed 1 base, with 7 bases lying between them. The CDR3 bases are TGCGCCAGCAGCCTAGGACAGAACACCGGGGAGCTGTTTTTT. This sequence encodes CASSLGQNTGELFF.

V usage is TRBV5-4 and J usage is TRBJ2-2; D unresolved. The germline gives CDR1 SGHNT, CDR2 YYREEE (reference sequence). This CDR3 has 15 residues. Trimming pared 2 bases from V and 2 bases from J, leaving 10 bases between. CDR3 DNA: TGTGCCAGCAGCTTTAGGCCAGATAACACCGGGGAGCTGTTTTTT. Residues: CASSFRPDNTGELFF.

The V call is TRBV5-4, the J call TRBJ1-1, with 10 bases aligning to TRBD1. In germline, CDR1 is SGHNT, CDR2 YYREEE (reference sequence). CDR3 size: 12 residues. V shed 0 bases, J shed 12 bases, and the junction held 2 bases outside the gene matches. The CDR3 is CASSLADRGTFF. Written as DNA, the CDR3 is TGTGCCAGCAGCTTGGCGGACAGGGGGACTTTCTTT.

This chain joins TRBV23-1 and TRBJ2-2, with D hard to call. TRBV23-1 falls under the ORF class, with uncertain function. The CDR3 totals 16 residues. Trimming pared 0 bases from V and 6 bases from J, leaving 14 bases between. CDR3 DNA: TGCGCCAGCAGTCAATCCCTGAAAGGACCGGCCGGGGAGCTGTTTTTT. Translation gives CASSQSLKGPAGELFF.